The clone carrying this T cell receptor beta chain was counted once. Its antigen is unknown. Method: immunoSEQ multiplex PCR; TCRdb's copy keeps in-frame clones and lacks some. The profile shows approximately 90,000 clones, more than 80% of them singletons. The data originate from a study of PD-1 blockade in classical Hodgkin lymphoma. Study context: Patients were infused with nivolumab 3 mg/kg every 2 weeks.

The V gene lost 1 base and the J gene lost 5 bases, with 12 bases spanning the gap. Germline V gene lookup returns CDR1 SGHNT and CDR2 YYREEE (reference sequence). This CDR3 region has 15 residues. General study results and limits: No one has yet defined what causes the repertoire differences, which may be disease activity or prior therapy. The study reported lower baseline TCR diversity in newly diagnosed patients than in healthy donors.

This sample's time point: cycle 4 day 1 (C4D1), after five to seven weeks of nivolumab. Relapse after autologous stem cell transplantation occurred in every patient, and brentuximab vedotin exposure varied. This TCR was sampled from a human donor with classical Hodgkin lymphoma. This sequence joins TRBV5-4 and TRBJ1-4; D possibly corresponds to TRBD1 (5 bases). The material was peripheral blood mononuclear cells (PBMCs), obtained before the fourth cycle of nivolumab. The CDR3 spells CASSLFGGRNEKLFF. The DNA for the CDR3 is TGTGCCAGCAGCTTGTTCGGGGGGAGGAATGAAAAACTGTTTTTT.